The 18 T cell receptor beta chains given below trace back to one sample, sequenced in a study of blood T cell repertoires in COVID-19. Here immunoSEQ multiplex PCR was the method, and the copy in TCRdb shows in-frame clones only, minus some. The sample yields a few hundred thousand clones, about 91% seen once. The sequenced sample was peripheral blood. The receptors originated from an older man with acute or convalescent COVID-19.

The V gene is TRBV6-2 or TRBV6-3, the J gene TRBJ2-1; TRBD2 is a possible D gene (7 bases). Germline CDR1 reads MNHEY; CDR2 reads SVGEGT. V was shortened by 0 bases and J by 7 bases, with 16 bases between the two germline ends. The CDR3 covers 16 residues. The DNA for the CDR3 is TGTGCCAGCAGTTACTCGCGAGGGGGGGGTAAGAATGAGCAGTTCTTC. The encoded protein is CASSYSRGGGKNEQFF.

The J gene is TRBJ2-7, the V gene TRBV5-1; 7 bases align to TRBD1. CDR1 and CDR2 from the germline V gene are SGHRS and YFSETQ. V shed 4 bases, J shed 9 bases, and the junction held 13 bases outside the gene matches. This CDR3 region has 14 residues. CDR3 amino acids: CASSPGQSPSGQYF. CDR3 coding DNA: TGCGCCAGCAGCCCGGGACAGAGCCCGAGCGGGCAGTACTTC. The full variable domain, its missing parts supplied by reference TRBV5-1 and TRBJ2-7, is KAGVTQTPRYLIKTRGQQVTLSCSPISGHRSVSWYQQTPGQGLQFLFEYFSETQRNKGNFPGRFSGRQFSNSRSEMNVSTLELGDSALYLCASSPGQSPSGQYFGPGTRLTVT.

The J gene is TRBJ2-5, the V gene TRBV5-1; 9 positions match TRBD1. The CDR3 sequence is 14 residues long. The germline V gene has CDR1 SGHRS and CDR2 YFSETQ. The J segment lost 5 bases and the V segment lost 3 bases, leaving 5 bases of the junction unmatched. The CDR3 sequence: CASSSGTGSETQYF. CDR3 DNA sequence: TGCGCCAGCAGCTCCGGGACAGGGTCGGAGACCCAGTACTTC.

This sequence joins TRBV5-1 and TRBJ2-3; the D gene is possibly TRBD2 (5 bases). The CDR3 length is 16 residues. Germline V lookup: CDR1 SGHRS, CDR2 YFSETQ. Trimming stripped 3 bases from V and 0 bases from J, with 14 bases between. CDR3 coding DNA: TGCGCCAGCAGCTACGGCGGGCCGGAAAGCACAGATACGCAGTATTTT. Residues: CASSYGGPESTDTQYF.

The gene calls are TRBV5-1 and TRBJ1-5; D gene uncertain. The germline V gene has CDR1 SGHRS and CDR2 YFSETQ. Trimming took off 0 bases at V and 3 bases at J, with 7 bases between the two ends. CDR3 size: 14 residues. CDR3 loop: CASSLDSFNQPQHF. As DNA, the CDR3 is TGCGCCAGCAGCTTGGACAGTTTCAATCAGCCCCAGCATTTT.

The chain recombines TRBV19 with TRBJ2-2; TRBD1 is a possible D gene (6 bases). This CDR3 contains 14 residues. The V end was cut by 0 bases, the J end by 7 bases, with 9 bases between. Germline V gives CDR1 LNHDA, CDR2 SQIVND (reference sequence). The CDR3 sequence: CASSIDQGLGELFF. CDR3 sequence (DNA): TGTGCCAGTAGTATAGATCAGGGGCTCGGGGAGCTGTTTTTT.

This chain connects TRBV19 to TRBJ2-6; 7 bases align to TRBD1. Per germline, CDR1 LNHDA and CDR2 SQIVND (reference sequence). The CDR3 is 16 amino acids. J gave up 0 bases and V 8 bases, and 7 bases lay outside the gene matches. The DNA for the CDR3 is TGTGCCAGTCTCCGGACAGGTCGCTCTGGGGCCAACGTCCTGACTTTC. Protein product: CASLRTGRSGANVLTF.

The CDR3 DNA sequence: TGTGCCAGCAGTTCGCGGCTCGGGGTAGAAAAACTGTTTTTT. Translated, it gives CASSSRLGVEKLFF. The chain carries TRBV27 and TRBJ1-4; D is unresolved. There are 14 residues in the CDR3. CDR1 is MNHEY, CDR2 SMNVEV, per germline (reference sequence). Trimming removed 4 bases from V and 8 bases from J, with 14 bases in between.

The DNA of the CDR3 is TGCGCCAGCAGCCAAGTGGGGACAGCCTCTAACTATGGCTACACCTTC. Protein: CASSQVGTASNYGYTF. The J gene is TRBJ1-2, the V gene TRBV4-1, with 7 bases fitting TRBD1. The J segment lost 0 bases and the V segment lost 1 base, leaving 5 bases of the junction unmatched. Germline V gene data show CDR1 as MGHRA and CDR2 as YSYEKL. The length of the CDR3 is 16 residues.

The chain recombines TRBV3-1 (or the pseudogene TRBV3-2) with TRBJ1-5, with TRBD1 as a possible D gene (6 bases). This CDR3 spans 13 amino acids. Germline V CDR1 and CDR2: LGHDT, YNNKEL (reference sequence). Trimming took off 4 bases at V and 5 bases at J, with 9 bases between the two ends. CDR3 protein: CASSLHRDQPQHF. The CDR3 bases are TGTGCCAGCAGCCTTCACAGGGATCAGCCCCAGCATTTT.

In this sample, this clone turned up once. The chain combines TRBV6-5 with TRBJ2-3; D is perhaps TRBD1 (5 bases). Germline values: CDR1 MNHEY, CDR2 SVGAGI. Trimming took 5 bases from V and 5 from J, leaving 14 bases between them. The CDR3 loop spans 14 amino acids. DNA for the CDR3: TGTGCCAGCAGTCAGGGATATTCGGGAGATACGCAGTATTTT. Its translation is CASSQGYSGDTQYF.

V gene TRBV6-2 or TRBV6-3 combines with J gene TRBJ2-1; 15 bases are a match to TRBD2. Trimming removed 0 bases from V and 6 bases from J; junction bases left unmatched: 3. This CDR3 spans 17 amino acids. The germline V gene encodes CDR1 MNHEY and CDR2 SVGEGT. CDR3 nucleotide sequence: TGTGCCAGCAGTTACTCGGGACTAGCGGGAGGCCTCAATGAGCAGTTCTTC. This sequence encodes CASSYSGLAGGLNEQFF.

V and J are TRBV19 and TRBJ2-2; D gene unclear. Per the germline V gene, CDR1 is LNHDA and CDR2 is SQIVND (reference sequence). CDR3 length: 15 amino acids. Trimming removed 6 bases at V and 0 bases at J, with 11 bases between. The CDR3 DNA reads as TGTGCCAGTAGGGTGACACCCCCGAACACCGGGGAGCTGTTTTTT. Amino acids: CASRVTPPNTGELFF.

As regards this clone: Other nucleotide sequences in the sample specify the same CDR3. As DNA, the CDR3 is TGCGCCAGCAGCTCGACAGGGGGCAACTATGGCTACACCTTC. It is translated as CASSSTGGNYGYTF. This chain links TRBV5-1 with TRBJ1-2; 10 nucleotides line up with TRBD1. Germline values: CDR1 SGHRS, CDR2 YFSETQ. Losses at the gene ends were 3 bases for V and 2 bases for J; bases not matched to a gene: 1. The CDR3 contains 14 residues. Supplemented by reference TRBV5-1 and TRBJ1-2, the full variable domain reads KAGVTQTPRYLIKTRGQQVTLSCSPISGHRSVSWYQQTPGQGLQFLFEYFSETQRNKGNFPGRFSGRQFSNSRSEMNVSTLELGDSALYLCASSSTGGNYGYTFGSGTRLTVV.

This chain uses TRBV27 with TRBJ1-5; the match to TRBD1 covers 8 bases. The ends lost 5 bases at V and 4 bases at J; junction bases unmatched: 7. Germline V gives CDR1 MNHEY, CDR2 SMNVEV (reference sequence). The CDR3 extends over 15 amino acids. In DNA, the CDR3 is TGTGCCAGCAGTATCCGACAGGGGACAAATCAGCCCCAGCATTTT. Translating gives CASSIRQGTNQPQHF.

The table lists this clone with a count of one. The chain links TRBV3-1 (or the pseudogene TRBV3-2) to TRBJ2-7; 9 bases match TRBD2. Germline-derived CDR1 and CDR2 are LGHDT and YNNKEL (reference sequence). The V gene end was trimmed by 5 bases and the J gene end by 2 bases; junction bases not matched to a gene: 4. The CDR3 is made up of 14 amino acids. In DNA, the CDR3 is TGTGCCAGCAGCGGGACTAGCAGTGCCTACGAGCAGTACTTC. This gives the protein CASSGTSSAYEQYF.

The genes are TRBV6-5 and TRBJ1-1, with a weak D call TRBD1 (5 bases). CDR1 MNHEY and CDR2 SVGAGI come from the germline V gene. V lost 5 bases and J lost 1, with 11 bases in between. The CDR3 has 14 residues. The DNA for the CDR3 is TGTGCCAGCAGTAAAATCGACAGGAACACTGAAGCTTTCTTT. As protein: CASSKIDRNTEAFF.

About this clone itself: This sample also contains other DNA sequences that code for the same CDR3. The chain employs TRBV19 and TRBJ1-5, with TRBD1 matching 11 bases. The CDR3 extends over 14 amino acids. CDR1 LNHDA and CDR2 SQIVND come from the germline V gene (reference sequence). V lost 8 bases to trimming and J lost 4 bases; unmatched junction nucleotides: 4. CDR3 region: CASAGTGGNQPQHF. The DNA of the CDR3 is TGTGCCAGTGCCGGGACAGGGGGAAATCAGCCCCAGCATTTT.